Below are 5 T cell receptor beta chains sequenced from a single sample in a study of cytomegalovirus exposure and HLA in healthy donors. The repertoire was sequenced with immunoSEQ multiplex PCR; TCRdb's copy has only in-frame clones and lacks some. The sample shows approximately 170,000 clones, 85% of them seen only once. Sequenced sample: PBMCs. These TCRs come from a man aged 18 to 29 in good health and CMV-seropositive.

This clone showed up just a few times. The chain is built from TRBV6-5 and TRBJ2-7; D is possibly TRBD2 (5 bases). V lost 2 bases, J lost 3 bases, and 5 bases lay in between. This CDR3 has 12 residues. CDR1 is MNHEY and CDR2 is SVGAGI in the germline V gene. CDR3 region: CASSYEGYEQYF. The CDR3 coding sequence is TGTGCCAGCAGTTACGAGGGCTACGAGCAGTACTTC.

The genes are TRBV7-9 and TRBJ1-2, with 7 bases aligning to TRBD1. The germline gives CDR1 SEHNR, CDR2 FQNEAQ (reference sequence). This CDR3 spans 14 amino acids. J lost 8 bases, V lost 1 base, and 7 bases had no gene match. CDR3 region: CASSLVGGVEGYTF. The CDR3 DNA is TGTGCCAGCAGCTTAGTAGGGGGCGTTGAAGGCTACACCTTC. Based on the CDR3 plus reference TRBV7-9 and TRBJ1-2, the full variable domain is DTGVSQNPRHKITKRGQNVTFRCDPISEHNRLYWYRQTLGQGPEFLTYFQNEAQLEKSRLLSDRFSAERPKGSFSTLEIQRTEQGDSAMYLCASSLVGGVEGYTFGSGTRLTVV.

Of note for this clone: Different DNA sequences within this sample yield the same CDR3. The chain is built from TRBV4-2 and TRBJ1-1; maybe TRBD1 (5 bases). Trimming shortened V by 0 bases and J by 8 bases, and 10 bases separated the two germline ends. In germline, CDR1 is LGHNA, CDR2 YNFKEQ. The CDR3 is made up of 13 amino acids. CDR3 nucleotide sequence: TGTGCCAGCAGCCAAGATCGCGGGACGGAAGCTTTCTTT. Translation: CASSQDRGTEAFF.

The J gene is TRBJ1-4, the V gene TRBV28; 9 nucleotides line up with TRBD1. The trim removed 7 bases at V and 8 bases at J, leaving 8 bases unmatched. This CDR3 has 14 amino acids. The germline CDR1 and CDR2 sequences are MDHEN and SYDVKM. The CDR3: CASTSGQGREKLFF. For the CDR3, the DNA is TGTGCCAGCACCTCGGGACAGGGTAGGGAAAAACTGTTTTTT.

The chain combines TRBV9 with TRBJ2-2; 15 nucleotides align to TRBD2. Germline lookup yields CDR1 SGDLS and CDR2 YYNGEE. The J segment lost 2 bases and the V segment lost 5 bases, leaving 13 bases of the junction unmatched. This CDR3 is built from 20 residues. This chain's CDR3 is CASSLYPRTSGRENTGELFF. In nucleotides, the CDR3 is TGTGCCAGCAGTCTCTATCCGAGGACTAGCGGGAGGGAAAACACCGGGGAGCTGTTTTTT.